This passage covers 27 T cell receptor beta chains from one sample sequenced in a study of beta chain bispecific antibodies for T cell cancers. Study-wide results and caveats: In these mixed samples, most targeted TRBV reads derived from the leukemia cell line.

Their specific antigens are unknown. Expansion lasted 2 to 4 days, with either anti-CD3 antibody OKT3 or CD3/CD28 beads. TCRdb processed the 5' RACE reads anew with MiXCR; each CDR3 protein has one entry. The sample has 17,000 or so distinct CDR3 sequences, 2% to 2.5% seen once. Sequenced: healthy donor T cells cultured with leukemia cells. The source of these receptors is a human donor in good health. Some clones in this sample may be carry-over from other donors' samples.

This clonotype showed up many times. The CDR3 is CASSLLSPGGQGSAGANVLTF. The CDR3 region has the DNA TGTGCCAGCAGTCTACTCTCCCCCGGGGGACAGGGGAGTGCTGGGGCCAACGTCCTGACTTTC. V and J are TRBV27 and TRBJ2-6, with 10 bases aligning to TRBD1. Germline V gene data show CDR1 as MNHEY and CDR2 as SMNVEV (reference sequence). The CDR3 is made up of 21 amino acids. Trimming at V came to 5 bases and at J to 2 bases, leaving 18 bases not matched to a gene.

By proportion, this clonotype is medium-sized. This chain joins TRBV5-1 and TRBJ1-1; no clear D gene. Trimming pared 4 bases from V and 1 base from J, leaving 8 bases between. Germline V gene lookup returns CDR1 SGHRS and CDR2 YFSETQ. This CDR3 region has 13 residues. The CDR3, as DNA: TGCGCCAGCAGCAAGGACGGGAACACTGAAGCTTTCTTT. Protein: CASSKDGNTEAFF.

The table lists this clonotype with many counts. This chain connects TRBV3-1 to TRBJ1-2; D is unresolved. The V gene's germline CDR1 is LGHDT and CDR2 YNNKEL (reference sequence). The CDR3 sequence is 15 residues long. Trimming cost V 4 bases and J 7 bases, with 19 bases left between them. This chain's CDR3 is CASSPTGTQVGGYTF. In DNA, the CDR3 is TGTGCCAGCAGCCCCACCGGAACGCAGGTGGGTGGCTACACCTTC.

This clonotype was counted ten times or more. The rearrangement uses TRBV7-8 and TRBJ2-2; TRBD1 matches 7 bases. This CDR3 comprises 16 residues. Trimming took 7 bases from V and 6 from J; bases not matched to a gene: 14. Germline V gene data show CDR1 as SGHVS and CDR2 as FQNEAQ. CDR3 protein: CASTPGTVGRAGELFF. The CDR3 bases are TGTGCCAGCACCCCCGGGACAGTGGGGCGAGCCGGGGAGCTGTTTTTT.

V and J are TRBV29-1 and TRBJ1-1; unclear D gene. V was pared by 4 bases and J by 0 bases, with 6 bases between. CDR3 length equals 12 residues. Germline V CDR1 and CDR2: SQVTM, ANQGSEA. The CDR3 here is CSVVGMNTEAFF. The CDR3 DNA sequence: TGCAGCGTTGTTGGGATGAACACTGAAGCTTTCTTT.

This clonotype was seen repeatedly, ten times or more. V gene TRBV7-2 combines with J gene TRBJ1-5; D gene ambiguous. The V end lost 3 bases, the J end lost 2 bases, and 8 bases lay between the germline ends. The CDR3 is 14 amino acids. Germline CDR1 reads SGHTA; CDR2 reads FQGNSA. CDR3 nucleotides: TGTGCCAGCAGCTTTCTAGGTGGCAATCAGCCCCAGCATTTT. Translation gives CASSFLGGNQPQHF.

This clonotype has ten or more counts. The V gene is TRBV30, the J gene TRBJ2-7, with D hard to call. Trimming took 1 base from V and 1 from J, leaving 5 bases between them. In germline, CDR1 is GTSNPN, CDR2 SVGIG (reference sequence). The CDR3 has 12 amino acids. The CDR3 bases are TGTGCCTGGAGTGGTTTATCCTACGAGCAGTACTTC. The encoded protein is CAWSGLSYEQYF.

Many counts were recorded for this clonotype. The chain uses TRBV15 and TRBJ2-5; unclear D gene. CDR1 is LNHNV and CDR2 is YYDKDF in the germline V gene (reference sequence). The V and J ends lost 0 bases and 4 bases respectively, with 12 bases between them. CDR3 size: 15 residues. This chain's CDR3 is CATSRETDRAETQYF. CDR3 coding DNA: TGTGCCACCAGCAGAGAGACGGACCGGGCAGAGACCCAGTACTTC.

The table lists this clonotype with many counts. The chain carries TRBV25-1 and TRBJ1-6, with 7 bases lining up with TRBD1. The CDR3 covers 15 residues. CDR1 is MGHDK and CDR2 is SYGVNS in the germline V gene. V was clipped by 1 base and J by 7 bases; unmatched bases: 4. CDR3 loop: CASSESVTGNSPLHF. CDR3 nucleotide sequence: TGTGCCAGCAGTGAATCTGTGACAGGGAATTCACCCCTCCACTTT.

This clonotype has a count of ten or more. The CDR3 DNA reads as TGTGCCAGCAGCGACCGGGACAGGGGGTATCCCCAGCATTTT. This gives the protein CASSDRDRGYPQHF. The rearrangement links TRBV9 to TRBJ1-5; TRBD1 matches at 11 bases. Trimming took 3 bases from V and 10 from J; bases not matched to a gene: 6. The CDR3 runs to 14 residues. Germline loops: CDR1 SGDLS, CDR2 YYNGEE.

In this sample, this clonotype turned up once. A read error may be the cause here, since a much bigger clone is one base away. V gene TRBV5-1 combines with J gene TRBJ2-7, with D uncertain. CDR3 length equals 11 residues. CDR1 and CDR2 (germline): SGHRS, YFSETQ. The chain's CDR3 is CASSSNYEQHF. The CDR3 DNA follows: TGCGCCAGCAGCTCCAACTACGAGCAGCACTTC.

This clonotype was seen ten or more times. V usage is TRBV10-3 and J usage is TRBJ1-2; D not certain. This CDR3 is built from 13 residues. Trimming stripped 6 bases from V and 4 bases from J, with 12 bases between. Germline V CDR1 and CDR2: ENHRY, SYGVKD. Written as DNA, the CDR3 is TGTGCCATCAGGGATAAGACGGGCTATGGCTACACCTTC. Translating gives CAIRDKTGYGYTF.

In this sample, this clonotype turned up many times. The J gene is TRBJ1-1, the V gene TRBV18; D not resolved. Trimming took 2 bases from V and 5 from J, leaving 21 bases between them. The V gene's germline CDR1 is KGHSH and CDR2 LQKENI. This CDR3 is built from 17 residues. In DNA form, the CDR3 reads TGTGCCAGCTCACCAAGTCTGAGAGGCCGTGGTAGGACTGAAGCTTTCTTT. This sequence encodes CASSPSLRGRGRTEAFF.

This clonotype came up many times. The V and J genes are TRBV27 and TRBJ2-1; TRBD1 matches 8 bases. CDR3 length: 14 residues. The ends lost 2 bases at V and 12 bases at J; junction bases unmatched: 9. CDR1 and CDR2 (germline): MNHEY, SMNVEV (reference sequence). As DNA, the CDR3 is TGTGCCAGCAGTTTAACGGGACAGGTCAAGGGGCAGTTCTTC. Amino acids: CASSLTGQVKGQFF.

This clonotype appeared many times. This chain joins TRBV28 and TRBJ2-7; D call uncertain. The germline V gene encodes CDR1 MDHEN and CDR2 SYDVKM. The V end lost 4 bases, the J end lost 4 bases, and 17 bases lay between the germline ends. This CDR3 has 15 residues. The CDR3 nucleotides read TGTGCCAGCAGTTCCCGGCCTTTAATGGGGTACGAGCAGTACTTC. This translates into CASSSRPLMGYEQYF. Full variable domain (remainder filled in from reference TRBV28 and TRBJ2-7): DVKVTQSSRYLVKRTGEKVFLECVQDMDHENMFWYRQDPGLGLRLIYFSYDVKMKEKGDIPEGYSVSREKKERFSLILESASTNQTSMYLCASSSRPLMGYEQYFGPGTRLTVT.

This clonotype was observed many times. The rearrangement joins TRBV27 to TRBJ2-5; no definite D call. CDR1 MNHEY and CDR2 SMNVEV come from the germline V gene (reference sequence). CDR3 length equals 13 residues. The V gene lost 0 bases and the J gene lost 1 base, with 3 bases spanning the gap. The CDR3: CASSLSVQETQYF. The CDR3 bases are TGTGCCAGCAGTTTATCCGTCCAAGAGACCCAGTACTTC.

This clonotype was found many times. This chain connects TRBV18 to TRBJ2-2, with D tentatively TRBD2 (5 bases). CDR1 and CDR2 from the germline V gene are KGHSH and LQKENI. V lost 4 bases and J lost 0, with 15 bases in between. The CDR3 is 17 amino acids. The CDR3, as DNA: TGTGCCAGCTCACGTAGCCCTGCGGGCGCGAACACCGGGGAGCTGTTTTTT. As protein: CASSRSPAGANTGELFF.

This clonotype was detected many times. V is TRBV29-1 and J is TRBJ2-1; D tentatively fits TRBD1 or TRBD2 (5 bases each). Germline-derived CDR1 and CDR2 are SQVTM and ANQGSEA. CDR3 length: 12 residues. The V end lost 3 bases, the J end lost 10 bases, and 13 bases lay between the germline ends. The CDR3 bases are TGCAGCGTTGAGGGGGTTTTCGGGGAGCAGTTCTTC. This sequence encodes CSVEGVFGEQFF.

This clonotype was counted many times. The junction does not match germline at one end; this may be a read error. This chain uses TRBV27 with TRBJ2-3, with D unresolved. The germline V gene has CDR1 MNHEY and CDR2 SMNVEV (reference sequence). The CDR3 runs 11 residues. The DNA of the CDR3 is TGTGCCAGCAGTTTAAGTGAGGTGGTTTTTTTT. The encoded protein is CASSLSEVVFF.

This clonotype was seen at least ten times. V and J are TRBV6-6 and TRBJ2-7; 9 bases line up with TRBD1. The J segment lost 5 bases and the V segment lost 2 bases, leaving 4 bases of the junction unmatched. Germline V CDR1 and CDR2: MNHNY, SVGAGI (reference sequence). The CDR3 extends over 14 amino acids. The CDR3 DNA follows: TGTGCCAGCAGTTACAGAACAGGGGGCCACGAGCAGTACTTC. It encodes CASSYRTGGHEQYF.

This clonotype was seen repeatedly, ten times or more. The CDR3 is CASSPQDGNYEQYF. The DNA for the CDR3 is TGTGCCAGCTCACCACAGGACGGAAATTACGAGCAGTACTTC. This chain links TRBV18 with TRBJ2-7, with D unclear. V was clipped by 1 base and J by 4 bases, with 11 bases between them. Germline CDR1 is KGHSH and CDR2 is LQKENI. CDR3 length: 14 residues.

This clonotype was seen many times. The chain couples TRBV11-2 to TRBJ2-7, with D perhaps given as TRBD1 or TRBD2 (6 bases each). V lost 1 base and J 2 bases, leaving 18 bases between the germline ends. The germline V gene has CDR1 SGHAT and CDR2 FQNNGV. There are 17 residues in the CDR3. The CDR3 is CASSLGVGGLLAYEQYF. For the CDR3, the DNA is TGTGCCAGCAGCTTAGGGGTGGGGGGCCTCCTCGCCTACGAGCAGTACTTC.

In this sample, this clonotype turned up many times. This chain connects TRBV15 to TRBJ2-7; D might be TRBD1 (6 bases). The CDR3 consists of 15 residues. Per the germline V gene, CDR1 is LNHNV and CDR2 is YYDKDF (reference sequence). V lost 2 bases and J lost 4, with 15 bases in between. The CDR3 spells CATSRSRTVSYEQYF. The CDR3 bases are TGTGCCACCAGCAGAAGCCGGACAGTAAGTTACGAGCAGTACTTC.

This clonotype was seen a few times. DNA for the CDR3: TGTGCCAGCAGTTACATCGCTAGCTGGAGCACAGATACGCAGTATTTT. It yields the protein CASSYIASWSTDTQYF. The chain is built from TRBV6-5 and TRBJ2-3, with D possibly TRBD2 on 5 matching bases. The V and J ends lost 2 bases and 0 bases respectively, with 12 bases between them. The CDR3 has 16 residues. Germline CDR1 MNHEY, CDR2 SVGAGI.

This clonotype was counted ten times or more. This chain connects TRBV5-4 to TRBJ1-6; 12 bases agree with TRBD1. The germline V gene has CDR1 SGHNT and CDR2 YYREEE (reference sequence). The CDR3 is 15 amino acids. The J segment lost 7 bases and the V segment lost 2 bases, leaving 1 base of the junction unmatched. The CDR3 region has the DNA TGTGCCAGCAGCTTAGGGACAGGGGGCAATTCACCCCTCCACTTT. This translates into CASSLGTGGNSPLHF.

This clonotype was counted at least ten times. This chain uses TRBV6-2 or TRBV6-3 with TRBJ2-1; tentatively, D is TRBD2 (6 bases). Trimming took 5 bases from V and 9 from J, leaving 23 bases between them. The CDR3 spans 16 residues. CDR1 MNHEY and CDR2 SVGEGT come from the germline V gene. The CDR3 protein is CASSAWDSSGMGEQFF. As DNA, the CDR3 is TGTGCCAGCAGTGCCTGGGACTCCTCCGGAATGGGTGAGCAGTTCTTC.

This clonotype was picked up many times. CDR3 DNA: TGTGCCAGCAGCCTGTTGGGTGGCTACACCTTC. It encodes CASSLLGGYTF. The genes are TRBV28 and TRBJ1-2; D is uncertain. The ends were cut back, 6 bases at V and 7 bases at J, with 9 bases in the middle. The CDR3 contains 11 residues. Germline V gives CDR1 MDHEN, CDR2 SYDVKM.